This T cell receptor beta chain was sequenced during a study of blood T cell repertoires in COVID-19 (dated by TCRdb to about 2020). As for the study more broadly: Samples covering the acute and convalescent phases of COVID-19 were provided by collaborators in the United States, Italy and Spain. The material from the prospective study consisted of cDNA or gDNA derived from T cells, B-cell-depleted T cells, or PBMCs. Subjects who had been exposed to COVID-19, were actively infected with it, or had recovered from it provided the deeply sampled blood TCRbeta repertoires that made up the dataset. A freely available public database, intended as a resource for researchers studying the immune response to SARS-CoV-2, is where the repertoires were released. Samples came from the ongoing ImmuneRACE study (first 160 participants) plus 1,254 subjects from 6 global collaborators. The sample metadata nearly always contained a de-identified subject ID, COVID-19 status, age in years and sex. Where HLA class I and class II types were available, the types were taken from metadata supplied by the sample provider, not from assay-based typing.

Collaborating institutions collected whole blood in K2EDTA tubes following their own protocols. Collaborator samples were shipped for TCRbeta analysis as frozen whole blood, isolated PBMCs, or DNA extracted from either sample type. TCRbeta CDR3 regions were amplified from genomic DNA using the immunoSEQ Assay, a bias-controlled multiplex PCR. The paper's processing steps were these. Within the assay, amplification of reference gene primers was used to estimate how many nucleated cells each sample contained. To quantify the absolute abundance of each unique TCRbeta CDR3 rearrangement, sequence reads were collapsed and filtered. Productive Simpson clonality was computed per sample as the square root of Simpson's diversity index over productive rearrangements. TCRdb mirrors the immuneACCESS table, restricted to in-frame sequences. Some clones are absent from its copies; in checked studies, under half trace to an unresolved V gene, and the reason for the others is unknown. The DNA was the basis for D and trimming; V, J and clone size are from that table. This sample comprises 95,000 to 150,000 clones, 75% to 90% of them detected only once. The ten largest clones add up to less than 5% of the sample.

Summary of the overall study and its limitations: How much clinical and demographic metadata was included differed by source and by participant, and the metadata was provided uncurated.

On this clone itself: The antigen it recognizes is unknown. Nothing much larger sits one base from this clone, and base qualities are not available.

The sequence was collected from a man aged 40-49 years with acute or convalescent COVID-19. The sequencing sample was made of peripheral blood.

The nucleotide sequence is TGTGCCAGCAGCAGCGCCCCTATAGCGGGAGACTACAATGAGCAGTTCTTC. Its translation reads: CASSSAPIAGDYNEQFF. This sequence uses TRBV5-4 and TRBJ2-1; TRBD2 agrees with 9 junctional bases. Ends trimmed: V by 4 bases, J by 3 bases; bases unmatched to a gene: 11. CDR1 and CDR2 were assigned from the germline V gene (reference sequence) as SGHNT and YYREEE. The CDR3 goes from the cysteine to the phenylalanine over 17 residues. This entry keeps only the CDR3 DNA: 51 bases, framed from base 1.